This TCR beta chain was captured in a study of cytotoxic CD8 clonotypes in ibrutinib-treated CLL. Overall study context: IGHV unmutated 17 to 18; relapsed/refractory some ten; treatment-naive about 15. Among patients, about 25 responded partially and 2 completely; some 15 then stayed remitted and approximately twelve progressed after median roughly 73 months.

Generated by immunoSEQ multiplex PCR, the TCRdb table keeps only in-frame clones and is missing some. The sample consists of some 8,000 clones, around four fifths of them appearing once. The CDR3 runs 11 residues. Trimming took off 8 bases at V and 4 bases at J, with 8 bases between the two ends. Germline CDR1 SGHTA, CDR2 FQGNSA. The sample here was PBMCs, taken before ibrutinib treatment. This clonotype was sampled from a human donor with chronic lymphocytic leukemia. The genes are TRBV7-2 and TRBJ1-2; possibly TRBD1 for D (5 bases). The CDR3 is CASGGTYGYTF. The CDR3 DNA reads as TGTGCCAGCGGGGGAACCTATGGCTACACCTTC.